These 29 T cell receptor beta chains share one sample of origin, sequenced in a study of glioma-infiltrating T cells. The iRepertoire nested amplicon-rescue multiplex PCR amplified TCR alpha and beta CDR3s from RNA. One entry per CDR3 protein, called by TCRdb with MiXCR from the multiplex PCR reads. The table shows some 120,000 distinct CDR3 sequences, with around 23% occurring only once. Material for sequencing was glioma tissue, nonneoplastic brain tissue, or PBMCs (not recorded which). These receptors all come from a human donor with low-grade glioma or glioblastoma, undergoing nonglioma brain surgery, or in good health (not recorded which).

A remark on this clonotype: A much larger clonotype is one base distant, so this may be a read error. Since no conserved phenylalanine or tryptophan closes the CDR3, a read error is the likely cause. The chain uses TRBV20-1 and TRBJ2-7; D unresolved. The germline gives CDR1 DFQATT, CDR2 SNEGSKA (reference sequence). CDR3 length: 14 residues. Trimming removed 6 bases from V and 0 bases from J, with 15 bases in between. Here the CDR3 DNA reads TGCAGTGCGACGCCGACCAGGAGCTCCTACGAGCAGTACCTC. Its protein is CSATPTRSSYEQYL.

This clonotype turned up a few times. The chain is built from TRBV5-5 and TRBJ1-1; D is uncertain. In germline, CDR1 is SGHKS, CDR2 YYEKEE (reference sequence). The CDR3 consists of 16 residues. With 2 bases removed from V and 0 bases from J, the gap between germline ends came to 14 bases. CDR3 region: CASSLLWPAMNTEAFF. Written as DNA, the CDR3 is TGTGCCAGCAGCTTACTCTGGCCGGCTATGAACACTGAAGCTTTCTTT.

The sample holds many counts of this clonotype. V and J are TRBV18 and TRBJ2-7, with 11 bases identical to TRBD2. The CDR3 is 15 amino acids. The germline V gene encodes CDR1 KGHSH and CDR2 LQKENI. With V trimmed by 8 bases and J by 4 bases, 10 bases remained unmatched. CDR3 DNA: TGTGCCAGCCAAGCGACTACTAGCGGGAGTTACGAGCAGTACTTC. Residues: CASQATTSGSYEQYF.

This clonotype was counted only a few times. The chain joins TRBV11-2 to TRBJ1-5; D not certain. CDR1 and CDR2 from the germline V gene are SGHAT and FQNNGV. V lost 3 bases and J 2 bases, leaving 5 bases between the germline ends. This CDR3 is built from 13 residues. The CDR3 sequence: CASSFRGNQPQHF. In DNA, the CDR3 is TGTGCCAGCAGCTTCCGGGGCAATCAGCCCCAGCATTTT.

Concerning this clonotype itself: Being one base from a much bigger clone, this may be a read error. The genes are TRBV4-3 and TRBJ1-1, with unresolved D. CDR1 and CDR2 (germline): LGHNA, YSLEER. With 5 bases removed from V and 6 bases from J, the gap between germline ends came to 13 bases. The CDR3 has 13 amino acids. The CDR3, as DNA: TGCGCCAGCAGCGAAATAGGGAAGCCTGAAGCTTTCTTT. This gives the protein CASSEIGKPEAFF.

The chain employs TRBV29-1 and TRBJ2-1; 7 bases are shared with TRBD1. The germline CDR1 and CDR2 sequences are SQVTM and ANQGSEA. CDR3 length equals 14 residues. Trimming cost V 7 bases and J 4 bases; bases outside gene matches: 10. The CDR3 nucleotides read TGCAGCGGTACCGTGACAGGGAAATACAATGAGCAGTTCTTC. Its protein product is CSGTVTGKYNEQFF.

This clonotype appeared many times. This rearrangement joins TRBV20-1 to TRBJ2-7, with 10 bases matching TRBD1. J was trimmed by 4 bases and V by 6 bases; bases with no gene match: 9. Germline V gene sequence: CDR1 DFQATT, CDR2 SNEGSKA (reference sequence). CDR3 size: 14 residues. CDR3: CSAQGQGPHYEQYF. The CDR3 nucleotides read TGCAGTGCCCAGGGACAGGGGCCACATTACGAGCAGTACTTC.

With respect to this clonotype: This may stem from a read error, because a much larger clone lies one nucleotide away. The gene calls are TRBV4-3 and TRBJ2-7; no clear D gene. Deletions cut 1 base from V and 1 base from J, with 11 bases between. The CDR3 length is 15 residues. Germline V gene lookup returns CDR1 LGHNA and CDR2 YSLEER. The CDR3 is CASSQGQAGSYEQYF. CDR3 DNA: TGCGCCAGCAGCCAAGGTCAGGCAGGTTCCTACGAGCAGTACTTC.

This clonotype occurred many times. The chain joins TRBV15 to TRBJ1-2; the D is unclear. V lost 2 bases and J 7 bases, leaving 29 bases between the germline ends. CDR3 length: 19 residues. The germline CDR1 and CDR2 sequences are LNHNV and YYDKDF (reference sequence). The DNA for the CDR3 is TGTGCCACCAGCAGATTTATTCAGACAACTTCTAACCGGTACGGTGGCTACACCTTC. It encodes CATSRFIQTTSNRYGGYTF.

This clonotype was seen many times. V gene TRBV7-2 combines with J gene TRBJ1-2; 8 bases agree with TRBD1. CDR3 length: 15 amino acids. Trimming at V came to 3 bases and at J to 0 bases, leaving 3 bases not matched to a gene. Per germline, CDR1 SGHTA and CDR2 FQGNSA. The CDR3 loop is CASSLDRDPNYGYTF. The CDR3 region has the DNA TGTGCCAGCAGCTTGGACAGGGATCCTAACTATGGCTACACCTTC.

The table lists this clonotype with many counts. The chain employs TRBV7-2 and TRBJ2-3; maybe TRBD2 (5 bases). This CDR3 contains 14 residues. The germline gives CDR1 SGHTA, CDR2 FQGNSA. Trimming left V 3 bases short and J 4 bases short, with 11 bases between. The CDR3 region has the DNA TGTGCCAGCAGCTTGGGAGTATCTGCAGATACGCAGTATTTT. Its translation is CASSLGVSADTQYF. The full variable domain, with the rest looked up from reference TRBV7-2 and TRBJ2-3, is GAGVSQSPSNKVTEKGKDVELRCDPISGHTALYWYRQSLGQGLEFLIYFQGNSAPDKSGLPSDRFSAERTGGSVSTLTIQRTQQEDSAVYLCASSLGVSADTQYFGPGTRLTVL.

A note on this clonotype: This clone may be a read error of a much larger clone one base away. The CDR3 is CASSLKALLGRTYTQYF. The CDR3 region has the DNA TGTGCCAGCAGTTTAAAGGCCCTCCTGGGACGCACATATACGCAGTATTTT. This chain uses TRBV4-2 with TRBJ2-3; D is possibly TRBD1 or TRBD2 (5 bases each). The germline gives CDR1 LGHNA, CDR2 YNFKEQ. The CDR3 runs 17 residues.

This clonotype was detected ten times or more. This chain links TRBV7-9 with TRBJ1-2, with 8 bases identical to TRBD1. The CDR3 has 12 amino acids. V dropped 4 bases and J dropped 6; count of bases not matched to a gene: 1. Germline V gene data show CDR1 as SEHNR and CDR2 as FQNEAQ (reference sequence). CDR3 region: CASSWTGNGYTF. CDR3 sequence (DNA): TGTGCCAGCAGCTGGACAGGGAATGGCTACACCTTC.

Notes on this clonotype: This may be a read error: a much more frequent sequence differs by one nucleotide. The chain combines TRBV4-3 with TRBJ2-7; 7 bases agree with TRBD1. V lost 5 bases, J lost 1 base, and 5 bases stayed unmatched. CDR1 and CDR2 (germline): LGHNA, YSLEER. The CDR3 is made up of 14 amino acids. CDR3 loop: CASSFTTGSYEQYF. CDR3 nucleotide sequence: TGCGCCAGCAGCTTTACGACAGGGTCCTACGAGCAGTACTTC.

This clonotype occurred a few times. The gene calls are TRBV29-1 and TRBJ2-7; 10 positions match TRBD2. J was trimmed by 3 bases and V by 6 bases; bases with no gene match: 5. Per the germline V gene, CDR1 is SQVTM and CDR2 is ANQGSEA. The CDR3 extends over 13 amino acids. CDR3 residues: CSVRLAGDYEQYF. The CDR3 coding sequence is TGCAGCGTGCGACTAGCGGGTGACTACGAGCAGTACTTC.

In this sample, this clonotype turned up many times. This rearrangement joins TRBV5-1 to TRBJ2-1; D assignment may be TRBD1 or TRBD2 (5 bases each). V was clipped by 4 bases and J by 8 bases, with 10 bases between them. CDR1 and CDR2 from the germline V gene are SGHRS and YFSETQ. This CDR3 is built from 12 residues. The CDR3 sequence: CASSPLGDEQFF. In nucleotides, the CDR3 is TGCGCCAGCAGCCCCTTGGGGGATGAGCAGTTCTTC.

About this clonotype: One end of the junction is discordant with germline, which a read error may explain. The J gene is TRBJ2-5, the V gene TRBV4-3; D ambiguous. Germline V gene sequence: CDR1 LGHNA, CDR2 YSLEER. The CDR3 has 12 residues. The CDR3 reads CARSQVWETQYF. In nucleotides, the CDR3 is TGCGCCAGAAGCCAAGTGTGGGAGACCCAGTACTTC.

The sample holds many counts of this clonotype. This chain connects TRBV7-2 to TRBJ2-3; D possibly corresponds to TRBD2 (6 bases). This CDR3 contains 15 residues. Trimming took off 5 bases at V and 7 bases at J, with 19 bases between the two ends. Germline CDR1 and CDR2: SGHTA and FQGNSA. CDR3 sequence: CASSLMGGTTHTQYF. CDR3 DNA sequence: TGTGCCAGCAGCCTCATGGGGGGAACCACCCATACGCAGTATTTT.

This clonotype was detected ten times or more. This chain links TRBV7-3 with TRBJ2-1, with D uncertain. CDR1 is SGHTA and CDR2 is FQGTGA in the germline V gene. This CDR3 contains 14 residues. The V end was cut by 5 bases, the J end by 6 bases, with 14 bases between. The CDR3 DNA reads TGTGCCAGCAGCCCGTCTTCAGCTCGCAATGAGCAGTTCTTC. Its protein is CASSPSSARNEQFF.

This clonotype was observed a few times. This chain joins TRBV30 and TRBJ2-5, with no clear D. The V gene's germline CDR1 is GTSNPN and CDR2 SVGIG (reference sequence). Trimming took off 0 bases at V and 4 bases at J, with 3 bases between the two ends. The CDR3 has 11 residues. This CDR3 reads CAWSVGETQYF. The CDR3 DNA reads as TGTGCCTGGAGTGTAGGAGAGACCCAGTACTTC.

A remark on this clonotype: A read error may account for a junction end that differs from germline. This chain uses TRBV27 with TRBJ1-1; maybe TRBD1 (6 bases). CDR3 length: 17 residues. Germline V CDR1 and CDR2: MNHEY, SMNVEV (reference sequence). This CDR3 is CASSQMRGLIGGTEAFF. CDR3 DNA sequence: TGTGCCAGCAGTCAAATGCGGGGTCTCATCGGGGGCACTGAGGCTTTCTTT.

This clonotype appeared many times. The J gene is TRBJ2-7, the V gene TRBV3-1; D unclear. The CDR3 has 15 residues. V was shortened by 0 bases and J by 5 bases, with 14 bases between the two germline ends. Germline CDR1 LGHDT, CDR2 YNNKEL (reference sequence). The CDR3 sequence is CASSQDLKVVDEQYF. CDR3 nucleotide sequence: TGTGCCAGCAGCCAAGATCTTAAAGTCGTCGACGAGCAGTACTTC.

For this clonotype: A read error may produce the germline difference seen at one junction end. This rearrangement joins TRBV12-5 to TRBJ1-5; unclear D gene. CDR1 LGHNT and CDR2 FRNRAP come from the germline V gene. This CDR3 is 16 amino acids long. CDR3 loop: CASGLHTGGIVQPQHF. Here the CDR3 DNA reads TGCGCTAGTGGTTTGCACACCGGTGGGATCGTTCAGCCCCAGCATTTT.

This clonotype was seen at least ten times. This chain connects TRBV27 to TRBJ2-7; D could derive from TRBD1 or TRBD2 (5 bases each). This CDR3 region has 16 residues. Trimming pared 4 bases from V and 3 bases from J, leaving 19 bases between. Germline CDR1 and CDR2: MNHEY and SMNVEV (reference sequence). CDR3 residues: CASSSRPGRGIYEQYF. CDR3 nucleotide sequence: TGTGCCAGCAGTTCTCGACCGGGACGGGGTATCTACGAGCAGTACTTC.

This clonotype was counted between two and nine times. The J gene is TRBJ2-1, the V gene TRBV29-1; 10 nucleotides line up with TRBD2. The junction had 5 bases not matched to a gene; V was cut back by 2 bases and J by 10 bases. Germline V gene data show CDR1 as SQVTM and CDR2 as ANQGSEA. The CDR3 has 13 amino acids. CDR3 sequence (DNA): TGCAGCGTTGAACTAGCGGGAGTTGGCGAGCAGTTCTTC. Its translation is CSVELAGVGEQFF.

This clonotype has a count of ten or more. This rearrangement joins TRBV6-6 to TRBJ2-1; the D is unclear. Trimming cost V 0 bases and J 4 bases, with 7 bases left between them. The length of the CDR3 is 14 residues. Looked up from germline, CDR1 is MNHNY and CDR2 is SVGAGI (reference sequence). DNA of the CDR3: TGTGCCAGCAGTTACTCATTCAGATACAATGAGCAGTTCTTC. Translated, it gives CASSYSFRYNEQFF.

On this clonotype itself: This may stem from a read error, because a much larger clone lies one nucleotide away. The CDR3 protein is CARSPPKTGFSTGNTIYF. CDR3 coding DNA: TGTGCCAGGTCACCACCTAAAACGGGGTTTTCCACTGGAAACACCATATATTTT. The chain is built from TRBV18 and TRBJ1-3; D is unclear. The CDR3 loop spans 18 amino acids. From germline, CDR1 is KGHSH and CDR2 LQKENI. Filled out from reference TRBV18 and TRBJ1-3, the complete variable domain reads NAGVMQNPRHLVRRRGQEARLRCSPMKGHSHVYWYRQLPEEGLKFMVYLQKENIIDESGMPKERFSAEFPKEGPSILRIQQVVRGDSAAYFCARSPPKTGFSTGNTIYFGEGSWLTVV.

As to this clonotype: A much larger clone differs from this one at a single base, so this may be a read error. CDR3 amino acids: CASSLGAILAGTDKQYF. In DNA form, the CDR3 reads TGTGCCAGCAGCTTAGGAGCCATACTAGCGGGCACAGATAAGCAGTATTTT. The V gene is TRBV11-2, the J gene TRBJ2-3, with 9 positions matching TRBD2. Germline loops: CDR1 SGHAT, CDR2 FQNNGV. This CDR3 is 17 amino acids long.

There are many counts of this clonotype. The CDR3 is CASSESTERTDTQYF. The CDR3 nucleotides read TGTGCCAGCAGTGAAAGTACAGAACGCACAGATACGCAGTATTTT. The gene calls are TRBV6-1 and TRBJ2-3; D not certain. The V end lost 2 bases, the J end lost 1 base, and 10 bases lay between the germline ends. Germline V gives CDR1 MNHNS, CDR2 SASEGT. The CDR3 spans 15 residues.